Listed below are T cell receptor beta chains from one sample, sequenced in a study of cytomegalovirus exposure and HLA in healthy donors. Produced via immunoSEQ multiplex PCR; TCRdb's table is partial and in-frame only. Its listing shows around 190,000 clones. Sequencing input: PBMCs. The receptors come from a woman aged 25-40 years in good health and CMV-seropositive. The CDR3 runs from the conserved cysteine through the conserved F or W. D genes are given only for firm matches.

TGCAGCGTCCGACAGGGCGGCACTGAAGCTTTCTTT | CSVRQGGTEAFF | TRBJ1-1 | TRBV29-1 | 12 | TRBD1
TGCGCCAGCAGTGCCCTCGGGGGACAGGGGGCGCTGGCTGGGGCCAACGTCCTGACTTTC | CASSALGGQGALAGANVLTF | TRBJ2-6 | TRBV10-2 | 20 | TRBD1
TGTGCTAGTGGTCCGGGACTTCAAGAGACCCAGTACTTC | CASGPGLQETQYF | TRBJ2-5 | TRBV12-5 | 13 | .
TGCGCCAGCAGCTCGATGACAGGGGCGTTGGGTGAGACCCAGTACTTC | CASSSMTGALGETQYF | TRBJ2-5 | TRBV5-1 | 16 | TRBD1
TGTGCCAGCAGCTTACCACTAGCGGGAGCGCCGCAAGAGACCCAGTACTTC | CASSLPLAGAPQETQYF | TRBJ2-5 | TRBV7-8 | 17 | TRBD2
TGCGCCAGCAGCTTGACAGGCCGGGACACTGAAGCTTTCTTT | CASSLTGRDTEAFF | TRBJ1-1 | TRBV5-1 | 14 | .
TGTGCCAGCAGCCTTGGGACAGGTGTTTCCTACGAGCAGTACTTC | CASSLGTGVSYEQYF | TRBJ2-7 | TRBV5-4 | 15 | TRBD1
TGTGCCATCAAGGGCGGACAGGGTGAAACCGGGGAGCTGTTTTTT | CAIKGGQGETGELFF | TRBJ2-2 | TRBV10-3 | 15 | TRBD1
TGTGTCAGAAGTGAAGGGGGCCAAGAGACCCAGTACTTC | CVRSEGGQETQYF | TRBJ2-5 | TRBV7-5 | 13 | .
TGTGCCATCGGAAGGGACAGGGCGTTGTATGGCTACACCTTC | CAIGRDRALYGYTF | TRBJ1-2 | TRBV10-3 | 14 | TRBD1
TGCGCCAGCGAGGCTACGGGGACCGGGGAGCTGTTTTTT | CASEATGTGELFF | TRBJ2-2 | TRBV4-1 | 13 | .
TGCGCCAGCAGCTCCGGGGGGCTCACAGATACGCAGTATTTT | CASSSGGLTDTQYF | TRBJ2-3 | TRBV5-1 | 14 | .
TGTGCCAGCAGCTTGTGGGGCGGGCCCCAGCATTTT | CASSLWGGPQHF | TRBJ1-5 | TRBV5-6 | 12 | .
TGCGCCAGCAAACCCGGGACAGGGTGGCTCGAGCAGTACTTC | CASKPGTGWLEQYF | TRBJ2-7 | TRBV5-1 | 14 | TRBD1
TGTGCCAGCAGAAATCGCGGCGGGGAGCTGTTTTTT | CASRNRGGELFF | TRBJ2-2 | TRBV7-9 | 12 | .
TGTGCCAGCAGTCCGGCGGGGGCGACTAACTATGGCTACACCTTC | CASSPAGATNYGYTF | TRBJ1-2 | TRBV6-6 | 15 | .
TGCGCCAGCGGACTAGCGGAGGACAATGAGCAGTTCTTC | CASGLAEDNEQFF | TRBJ2-1 | TRBV10-2 | 13 | TRBD2
TGCGCCAGCAGCCCGGGACTGAAGTATGGCTACACCTTC | CASSPGLKYGYTF | TRBJ1-2 | TRBV5-1 | 13 | .
TGTGCTAGTGCGCGGGGGGGCCGAGCTTGGTATGGCTACACCTTC | CASARGGRAWYGYTF | TRBJ1-2 | TRBV12-5 | 15 | .
TGTGCCAGCAGTTCCCCGACAGGGAGCTACGAGCAGTACTTC | CASSSPTGSYEQYF | TRBJ2-7 | TRBV28 | 14 | TRBD1
TGTGCCAGTAGGCGACAGGAGGTCTATGGCTACACCTTC | CASRRQEVYGYTF | TRBJ1-2 | TRBV19 | 13 | .
TGTGCCAGCAGCCTTGAAGGACAGGGGAAAATGGACACGCAGTATTTT | CASSLEGQGKMDTQYF | TRBJ2-3 | TRBV13 | 16 | TRBD1
TGTGCCAGCAATCCACGCGGACAACAGAATGAAAAACTGTTTTTT | CASNPRGQQNEKLFF | TRBJ1-4 | TRBV2 | 15 | .
TGTGCCAGCAGCCCTTGGACAGGGGGGGACACCGGGGAGCTGTTTTTT | CASSPWTGGDTGELFF | TRBJ2-2 | TRBV11-3 | 16 | TRBD1
TGTGCCAGCAGCCCAAGGCTAGACTCTAATGAAAAACTGTTTTTT | CASSPRLDSNEKLFF | TRBJ1-4 | TRBV7-8 | 15 | .
TGTGCCAGCAGCTTGTTCATCGACAGGGGTTCAAATGAGCAGTTCTTC | CASSLFIDRGSNEQFF | TRBJ2-1 | TRBV5-4 | 16 | TRBD1